Below are 20 T cell receptor beta chains sequenced from a single sample in a study of tissue T cells after allogeneic stem cell transplantation. TCRdb's copy holds only in-frame clones and misses some; the assay was immunoSEQ multiplex PCR. The sample has thousands of clones, 42% seen once; the top ten hold around 2%. Specified time point: mouse harvest day 7 after allogeneic transplant. The graft held 10^6 splenic CD5+ T cells and 10^7 T-cell-depleted bone marrow cells. The sequenced sample consisted of skin. The origin of the receptors is a female BALB/c mouse given C57BL/6 T cells with graft-versus-host disease after an allogeneic hematopoietic cell transplant.

As to this clone: Any gene name here is a mouse gene name. The read stops 1 residue short of the end of the CDR3; the missing end is completed from the germline J gene. V usage is TRBV12-2 and J usage is TRBJ2-7; D is undetermined. V was clipped by 0 bases and J by 6 bases, with 2 bases between them. Germline loops: CDR1 SGHLS, CDR2 HYDKME. This CDR3 spans 10 amino acids. Incomplete CDR3 DNA: TGTGCCAGCTCTCTCGGTGAACAGTAC. It specifies CASSLGEQY. The entire CDR3 reads CASSLGEQYF.

This clone turned up a few times. Gene names are the mouse ones. The read falls 1 residue short of the CDR3 end, and the missing part is taken from the germline J gene. The chain links TRBV4 to TRBJ2-1; 7 bases map to TRBD1. The trim removed 6 bases at V and 0 bases at J, leaving 5 bases unmatched. The germline CDR1 and CDR2 sequences are LGHDT and YNNKQL (reference sequence). CDR3 length equals 15 residues. Incomplete CDR3 DNA: TGTGCCAGCAGTCGACAGGGCTCTAACTATGCTGAGCAGTTC. It is translated as CASSRQGSNYAEQF. The CDR3, in full, reads CASSRQGSNYAEQFF.

This clone appeared a few times. Mouse gene names and germline throughout. The CDR3 is CASSPDWGVAEQFF. Partial CDR3 DNA: TGTGCCAGCTCCCCTGACTGGGGGGTTGCTGAGCAGTTC. The chain uses TRBV12-2 and TRBJ2-1; 10 bases match TRBD2. The read terminates 1 residue ahead of where the CDR3 ends, so the germline J gene completes it. The V and J ends lost 4 bases and 6 bases, in that order; junction bases with no gene match: 5. This CDR3 region has 14 residues. From germline, CDR1 is SGHLS and CDR2 HYDKME.

In regard to this clone: These gene names are mouse names. The read falls 1 residue short of the CDR3 end, and the missing part is taken from the germline J gene. J is TRBJ1-4 and V is TRBV29, with D unresolved. The CDR3 loop spans 14 amino acids. Trimming shortened V by 7 bases and J by 0 bases, and 9 bases separated the two germline ends. CDR1 and CDR2 (germline): MSHET, SYDVDS. The covered CDR3 bases are TGTGCTAGCACCTACAAAATTTCCAACGAAAGATTATTT. Encoded protein: CASTYKISNERLF. The full-length CDR3 reads as CASTYKISNERLFF.

A remark on this clone: Mouse germline and gene names are used. The observed sequence ends 1 residue before the CDR3 terminus, with the missing tail filled in from the germline J gene. This chain connects TRBV16 to TRBJ1-3; a weak D match, TRBD1 (6 bases). The CDR3 has 14 amino acids. V gave up 4 bases and J gave up 2 bases, with 9 bases separating them. CDR1 is SGHSA, CDR2 FRNQAP, per germline. Partial CDR3 DNA: TGTGCAAGCAGCTCCACAGGGACTGGAAATACGCTCTAT. Protein product: CASSSTGTGNTLY. The full CDR3 sequence reads CASSSTGTGNTLYF. Supplemented by reference TRBV16 and TRBJ1-3, the full variable domain reads NAGVIQTPRHKVTGKGQEATLWCEPISGHSAVFWYRQTIVQGLEFLTYFRNQAPIDDSGMPKERFSAQMPNQSHSTLKIQSTQPQDSAVYLCASSSTGTGNTLYFGEGSRLIVV.

As concerns this clone: Gene and germline names: mouse. The CDR3 goes on 1 residue after the read ends, and that part is filled in from the germline J gene. The genes are TRBV3 and TRBJ2-5, with TRBD1 matching over 9 bases. V gave up 0 bases and J gave up 3 bases; unmatched junction bases: 1. The CDR3 is made up of 15 amino acids. In germline, CDR1 is SNHLY, CDR2 FYNGKV (reference sequence). The CDR3 region is CASSLAGTGQDTQYF. The part of the CDR3 DNA that was read is TGTGCCAGCAGCTTAGCCGGGACAGGGCAAGACACCCAGTAC.

A word on this clone: The gene names given are mouse names. With the read ending 1 residue before the CDR3 end, the germline J gene is used to fill in that end. This rearrangement joins TRBV26 to TRBJ2-2; D is perhaps TRBD2 (7 bases). Germline V lookup: CDR1 KGHPV, CDR2 FQNQEV (reference sequence). Trimming took off 5 bases at V and 3 bases at J, with 7 bases between the two ends. The CDR3 contains 13 residues. The CDR3 spells CASSGGHTGQLYF. The covered CDR3 bases are TGTGCCAGCAGTGGGGGGCACACCGGGCAGCTCTAC.

As concerns this clone: Gene labels here are mouse ones. The observed sequence ends 1 residue before the CDR3 terminus, with the missing tail filled in from the germline J gene. V gene TRBV19 combines with J gene TRBJ2-5, with TRBD2 matching 9 bases. CDR1 and CDR2 from the germline V gene are FNHDT and SITEND (reference sequence). With 1 base clipped from V and 2 bases from J, the junction kept 5 bases outside the gene matches. The CDR3 runs 16 residues. The DNA read from the CDR3 is TGTGCCAGCAGTATACGGTGGGGGGGCCTCCAAGACACCCAGTAC. Its translation is CASSIRWGGLQDTQY. Given in full, the CDR3 is CASSIRWGGLQDTQYF.

This clone is medium-sized. The listed genes are named as in mouse. The read halts 1 residue ahead of the CDR3 end, with the missing end drawn from the germline J gene. The chain carries TRBV1 and TRBJ2-7; TRBD1 aligns across 7 bases. Trimming removed 4 bases from V and 6 bases from J; junction bases left unmatched: 0. Germline V gives CDR1 NSQYPW, CDR2 LRSPGD (reference sequence). The CDR3 has 11 amino acids. The sequenced part of the CDR3 DNA is TGCACCTGCAGTGGACAGGGTGAACAGTAC. Its protein product is CTCSGQGEQY. Given in full, the CDR3 is CTCSGQGEQYF. Looking up the rest from reference TRBV1 and TRBJ2-7 gives the full variable domain: VTLLEQNPRWRLVPRGQAVNLRCILKNSQYPWMSWYQQDLQKQLQWLFTLRSPGDKEVKSLPGADYLATRVTDTELRLQVANMSQGRTLYCTCSGQGEQYFGPGTRLTVL.

As regards this clone: Genes and germline come from the mouse. The read comes to an end 1 residue before the CDR3 does, leaving the germline J gene to fill in the end. The V gene is TRBV26, the J gene TRBJ1-6, with 9 bases that match TRBD1. TRBJ1-6 is designated an ORF whose function remains uncertain. Trimming at V came to 0 bases and at J to 9 bases, leaving 0 bases not matched to a gene. CDR3 length equals 14 residues. Germline V gives CDR1 KGHPV, CDR2 FQNQEV (reference sequence). Partial CDR3 DNA: TGTGCCAGCAGTCTGTCGGGACAGGGTTCGCCCCTCTAC. It codes for CASSLSGQGSPLY. The full CDR3 reads CASSLSGQGSPLYF.

Comments on this clone: Mouse names are used for the genes. The read is 1 residue too short to cover the CDR3 end, so that end is filled in from the germline J gene. This chain links TRBV19 with TRBJ2-4; D may be TRBD2 (6 bases). The CDR3 consists of 15 residues. Germline V gives CDR1 FNHDT, CDR2 SITEND (reference sequence). Trimming removed 4 bases at V and 3 bases at J, with 15 bases between. CDR3 sequence reads: CASSFIGGRQNTLYF. The sequenced part of the CDR3 DNA is TGTGCCAGCAGTTTCATCGGGGGGAGGCAAAACACCTTGTAC.

In regard to this clone: The listed genes are named as in mouse. The read is 1 residue too short to cover the CDR3 end, so that end is filled in from the germline J gene. The rearrangement uses TRBV16 and TRBJ1-4, with unresolved D. The CDR3 sequence is 14 residues long. CDR1 and CDR2 (germline): SGHSA, FRNQAP. The V end lost 0 bases, the J end lost 4 bases, and 6 bases lay between the germline ends. CDR3 DNA, as far as it was read: TGTGCAAGCAGCTTAGATCCCAACAACGAAAGATTATTT. It codes for CASSLDPNNERLF. The whole CDR3 is CASSLDPNNERLFF.

As concerns this clone: The listed genes are named as in mouse. CDR3 DNA (partial): TGTGCCAGCAGTGATTGGGGGGCGCGAGAACAGTAC. Its translation: CASSDWGAREQY. The entire CDR3 protein reads CASSDWGAREQYF. The chain employs TRBV13-1 and TRBJ2-7, with a tentative D call TRBD2 (7 bases). The read ends 1 residue early relative to the CDR3; the germline J gene fills the gap. With 1 base removed from V and 7 bases from J, the gap between germline ends came to 12 bases. CDR1 NSHNY and CDR2 SYGAGN come from the germline V gene. The CDR3 is made up of 13 amino acids.

This clone was observed once. Gene names are the mouse ones. The read gets to within 1 residue of the CDR3 end, and the germline J gene fills in the rest. Different DNA sequences within this sample yield the same CDR3. V usage is TRBV26 and J usage is TRBJ2-2; no firm D call. V was shortened by 3 bases and J by 2 bases, with 1 base between the two germline ends. The CDR3 runs to 12 residues. From germline, CDR1 is KGHPV and CDR2 FQNQEV (reference sequence). The CDR3 DNA, read in part, is TGTGCCAGCAGTCTTAACACCGGGCAGCTCTAC. Protein sequence: CASSLNTGQLY. The full CDR3 is CASSLNTGQLYF. Together with reference TRBV26 and TRBJ2-2, the CDR3 gives the full variable domain: NSKVIQTPRYLVKGQGQKAKMRCIPEKGHPVVFWYQQNKNNEFKFLINFQNQEVLQQIDMTEKRFSAECPSNSPCSLEIQSSEAGDSALYLCASSLNTGQLYFGEGSKLTVL.

This clone was counted only a few times. Each gene name is a mouse one. Incomplete CDR3 DNA: TGTGCCAGCTCCCAGGGAGGAGGGGCAGAAACGCTGTAT. Encoded protein: CASSQGGGAETLY. The complete CDR3 protein is CASSQGGGAETLYF. V is TRBV12-2 and J is TRBJ2-3; a weak D match, TRBD1 (5 bases). The read is 1 residue too short to cover the CDR3 end, so that end is filled in from the germline J gene. This CDR3 is 14 amino acids long. Germline lookup yields CDR1 SGHLS and CDR2 HYDKME. Trimming removed 4 bases at V and 3 bases at J, with 13 bases between. The variable domain in full, with the rest retrieved from reference TRBV12-2 and TRBJ2-3, is NSGVVQSPRYIIKGKGERSILKCIPISGHLSVAWYQQTQGQELKFFIQHYDKMERDKGNLPSRFSVQQFDDYHSEMNMSALELEDSAVYFCASSQGGGAETLYFGSGTRLTVL.

This clone has a single count. Gene names follow the mouse nomenclature. The CDR3 extends 1 residue past the end of the read, so its final part is completed from the germline J gene. The chain is built from TRBV1 and TRBJ1-4, with a tentative D call TRBD1 (5 bases). Per the germline V gene, CDR1 is NSQYPW and CDR2 is LRSPGD (reference sequence). The CDR3 has 15 residues. Trimming removed 1 base at V and 1 base at J, with 7 bases between. CDR3 protein: CTCSAVGASNERLFF. The part of the CDR3 DNA that was read is TGCACCTGCAGTGCAGTAGGGGCTTCCAACGAAAGATTATTT. Full variable domain (missing parts from reference TRBV1 and TRBJ1-4): VTLLEQNPRWRLVPRGQAVNLRCILKNSQYPWMSWYQQDLQKQLQWLFTLRSPGDKEVKSLPGADYLATRVTDTELRLQVANMSQGRTLYCTCSAVGASNERLFFGHGTKLSVL.

Concerning this clone: Gene labels here are mouse ones. CDR3 bases read: TGTGCCAGCAGACCGGGACAGGGGCTGAGTCAAAACACCTTGTAC. Its protein is CASRPGQGLSQNTLY. The whole CDR3 sequence is CASRPGQGLSQNTLYF. The J gene is TRBJ2-4, the V gene TRBV19; 10 bases match TRBD1. The read terminates 1 residue ahead of where the CDR3 ends, so the germline J gene completes it. V shed 5 bases, J shed 0 bases, and the junction held 6 bases outside the gene matches. The CDR3 totals 16 residues. Germline V gene lookup returns CDR1 FNHDT and CDR2 SITEND (reference sequence).

Points on this clone: Gene names are mouse gene names. The read terminates 1 residue before the CDR3 end, so the remaining end is supplied by the germline J gene. This rearrangement joins TRBV3 to TRBJ2-1; weak D call: TRBD2 (5 bases). V shed 2 bases and J shed 1 base, with 6 bases lying between them. The germline V gene encodes CDR1 SNHLY and CDR2 FYNGKV (reference sequence). The CDR3 sequence is 14 residues long. CDR3 loop: CASSLSGNYAEQFF. The covered CDR3 bases are TGTGCCAGCAGCTTATCTGGGAACTATGCTGAGCAGTTC. Full variable domain (remainder filled in from reference TRBV3 and TRBJ2-1): GPKVLQIPSHQIIDMGQMVTLNCDPVSNHLYFYWYKQILGQQMEFLVNFYNGKVMEKSKLFKDQFSVERPDGSYFTLKIQPTALEDSAVYFCASSLSGNYAEQFFGPGTRLTVL.

As regards this clone: Mouse names are used for the genes. The CDR3 DNA, read in part, is TGTGCCAGCAGTCTGACAGCAGAAGTCTTC. As protein: CASSLTAEVF. The full CDR3 protein reads CASSLTAEVFF. V and J are TRBV26 and TRBJ1-1; D uncertain. Read coverage stops 1 residue before the CDR3 terminus; the germline J gene supplies the remainder. This CDR3 is 11 amino acids long. V was cut by 2 bases and J by 6 bases, with 4 bases left in between. CDR1 KGHPV and CDR2 FQNQEV come from the germline V gene (reference sequence).

On this clone: Gene names are the mouse ones. The DNA ends 1 residue before the CDR3 does, and the rest of the CDR3 is filled in from the germline J gene. The chain has TRBV2 and TRBJ1-6, with D hard to call. TRBJ1-6 is sorted into the ORF group, with uncertain function. The V gene lost 1 base and the J gene lost 1 base, with 2 bases spanning the gap. CDR3 size: 14 residues. CDR1 and CDR2 (germline): LGHNA, YSYQKL. The DNA read from the CDR3 is TGTGCCAGCAGCCAAGGGTCCTATAATTCGCCCCTCTAC. Translating gives CASSQGSYNSPLY. The whole CDR3 is CASSQGSYNSPLYF.